The 8 T cell receptor beta chains presented below share a single source sample, sequenced in a study of T-cell reconstitution after alpha-beta-depleted transplantation in children. Unique molecular identifiers tagged the TCRbeta library. TCRdb reanalysed the PCR reads using MiXCR and keeps one entry per CDR3 protein. The table lists 170,000 or so distinct CDR3 sequences, less than 8% of them singletons. The material was PBMCs from the stem cell graft donor, obtained from the stem cell graft. The receptors here all came from a human donor who donated a stem cell graft to a child with Wiskott-Aldrich syndrome.

The table lists this clonotype with many counts. CDR3 protein: CASSPQQETQYF. CDR3 nucleotide sequence: TGTGCCAGCAGTCCCCAACAAGAGACCCAGTACTTC. V gene TRBV12-3 or TRBV12-4 combines with J gene TRBJ2-5; D call uncertain. CDR3 size: 12 residues. V lost 5 bases to trimming and J lost 2 bases, with 6 bases between them.

V usage is TRBV7-7 and J usage is TRBJ2-7; 12 nucleotides agree with TRBD2. The V gene end was trimmed by 5 bases and the J gene end by 4 bases; junction bases not matched to a gene: 9. The CDR3 consists of 16 residues. Looked up from germline, CDR1 is SSHAT and CDR2 is FNYEAQ (reference sequence). In DNA, the CDR3 is TGTGCCAGCAGCCAAGGACTAGCGGGACTAATGTACGAGCAGTACTTC. Its protein is CASSQGLAGLMYEQYF. Complete variable domain (other parts from reference TRBV7-7 and TRBJ2-7): GAGVSQSPRYKVTKRGQDVTLRCDPISSHATLYWYQQALGQGPEFLTYFNYEAQPDKSGLPSDRFSAERPEGSISTLTIQRTEQRDSAMYRCASSQGLAGLMYEQYFGPGTRLTVT.

Ten or more counts support this clonotype. CDR3 amino acids: CASSFELSYEQYF. Here the CDR3 DNA reads TGTGCCAGCAGTTTTGAGTTGAGCTACGAGCAGTACTTC. The chain joins TRBV28 to TRBJ2-7; D not resolved. CDR1 is MDHEN and CDR2 is SYDVKM in the germline V gene. Trimming took off 3 bases at V and 3 bases at J, with 9 bases between the two ends. The CDR3 extends over 13 amino acids. Combining the CDR3 with reference TRBV28 and TRBJ2-7 gives the whole variable domain DVKVTQSSRYLVKRTGEKVFLECVQDMDHENMFWYRQDPGLGLRLIYFSYDVKMKEKGDIPEGYSVSREKKERFSLILESASTNQTSMYLCASSFELSYEQYFGPGTRLTVT.

This clonotype was picked up many times. The CDR3 protein is CASSAGAIPLYGYTF. In DNA form, the CDR3 reads TGTGCCAGCAGCGCAGGGGCCATTCCGTTGTATGGCTACACCTTC. The V gene is TRBV9, the J gene TRBJ1-2, with a possible D match to TRBD1 (6 bases). The CDR3 spans 15 residues. The V end was cut by 3 bases, the J end by 5 bases, with 17 bases between. From germline, CDR1 is SGDLS and CDR2 YYNGEE.

The sample holds many counts of this clonotype. The gene calls are TRBV27 and TRBJ1-2; D is uncertain. The CDR3 spans 14 residues. Trimming took 4 bases from V and 4 from J, leaving 13 bases between them. CDR1 and CDR2 (germline): MNHEY, SMNVEV (reference sequence). The CDR3 DNA follows: TGTGCCAGCAGTTCCATAATGGACGGCTATGGCTACACCTTC. Protein product: CASSSIMDGYGYTF.

The chain employs TRBV4-2 and TRBJ1-4; D gene unclear. Germline CDR1 LGHNA, CDR2 YNFKEQ. V lost 0 bases and J lost 0, with 20 bases in between. The CDR3 totals 20 residues. CDR3 protein: CASSQENIVAGFATNEKLFF. The CDR3 coding sequence is TGTGCCAGCAGCCAAGAGAATATAGTGGCGGGGTTTGCAACTAATGAAAAACTGTTTTTT.

This clonotype was detected a few times. This chain uses TRBV24-1 with TRBJ1-2; D not resolved. The length of the CDR3 is 14 residues. V lost 1 base to trimming and J lost 1 base, with 6 bases between them. CDR1 is KGHDR, CDR2 SFDVKD, per germline. The CDR3 region is CATSDLAVNYGYTF. The CDR3 DNA reads as TGTGCCACCAGTGATTTAGCAGTTAACTATGGCTACACCTTC.

This clonotype has a count of ten or more. The V call is TRBV2, the J call TRBJ1-1; no clear D gene. The germline V gene has CDR1 SNHLY and CDR2 FYNNEI. V lost 11 bases and J 7 bases, leaving 17 bases between the germline ends. This CDR3 spans 12 amino acids. The CDR3 region is CARKGNLDEAFF. The CDR3 DNA reads TGTGCCCGGAAGGGCAACTTGGATGAAGCTTTCTTT.